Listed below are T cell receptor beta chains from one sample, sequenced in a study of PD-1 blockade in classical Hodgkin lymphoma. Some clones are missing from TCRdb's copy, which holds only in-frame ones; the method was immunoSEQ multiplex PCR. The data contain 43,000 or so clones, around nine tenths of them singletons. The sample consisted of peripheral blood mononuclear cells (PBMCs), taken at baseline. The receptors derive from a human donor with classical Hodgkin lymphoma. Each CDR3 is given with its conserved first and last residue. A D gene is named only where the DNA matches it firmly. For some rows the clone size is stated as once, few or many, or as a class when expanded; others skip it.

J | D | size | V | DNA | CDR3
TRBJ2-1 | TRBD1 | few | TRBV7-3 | TGTGCCAGCAGCTCCACCTCTTGGGGACAGGGAAACAATGAGCAGTTCTTC | CASSSTSWGQGNNEQFF
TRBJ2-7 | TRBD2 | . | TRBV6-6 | TGTGCCAGCGGTAGCGGGGGCCTCTCCTACGAGCAGTACTTC | CASGSGGLSYEQYF
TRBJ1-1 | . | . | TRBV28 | TGTGCCAGCAGGGGGACACCAAACACTGAAGCTTTCTTT | CASRGTPNTEAFF
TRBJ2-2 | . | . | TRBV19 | TGTGCCAGTAGTATAGTAGCGGCAGTGGATACCGGGGAGCTGTTTTTT | CASSIVAAVDTGELFF
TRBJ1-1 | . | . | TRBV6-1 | TGTGCCAGCAGTAAGCTTAGGACTGAAGCTTTCTTT | CASSKLRTEAFF
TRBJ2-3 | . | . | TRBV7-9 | TGTGCCAGCAGCCGGATCCCCATCAGACCCTCTAGCACAGATACGCAGTATTTT | CASSRIPIRPSSTDTQYF
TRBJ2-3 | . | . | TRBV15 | TGTGCCACCAGCCAACAGCGGAGTCGCACAGATACGCAGTATTTT | CATSQQRSRTDTQYF
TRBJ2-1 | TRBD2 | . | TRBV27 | TGTGCCAGCAGTTTAAATAGCGGGGGGTACTCCTACAATGAGCAGTTCTTC | CASSLNSGGYSYNEQFF
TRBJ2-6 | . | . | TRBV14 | TGTGCCAGCAGCCCCTTCTCTGGGGCCAACGTCCTGACTTTC | CASSPFSGANVLTF
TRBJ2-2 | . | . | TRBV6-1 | TGTGCCAGCAGTCCAACCCCCTTTGGGGAGCTGTTTTTT | CASSPTPFGELFF
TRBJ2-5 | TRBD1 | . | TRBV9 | TGTGCCAGCAGCACCGGGACAGGGGGCTTGGAGACCCAGTACTTC | CASSTGTGGLETQYF
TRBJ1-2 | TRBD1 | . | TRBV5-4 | TGTGCCAGCAGCTTGCGACAGGGAGGTGGCTACACCTTC | CASSLRQGGGYTF
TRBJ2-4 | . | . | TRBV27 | TGTGCCAGCAGTTTTCGGGGGGCCAAGAAAAACATTCAGTACTTC | CASSFRGAKKNIQYF
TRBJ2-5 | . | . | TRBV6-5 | TGTGCCAGCAAAGTGGACAGGGCGGGGGGGACCCAGTACTTC | CASKVDRAGGTQYF
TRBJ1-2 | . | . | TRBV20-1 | TGCAGTGTTTCCACTAACTATGGCTACACCTTC | CSVSTNYGYTF
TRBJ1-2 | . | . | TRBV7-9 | TGTGCCAGCAGCCTCCTAACCAGGGGCGCTGCTCTCACCTTC | CASSLLTRGAALTF
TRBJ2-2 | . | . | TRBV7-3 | TGTGCCAGCAGCTCTCCGTCCGGGGAGCTGTTTTTT | CASSSPSGELFF
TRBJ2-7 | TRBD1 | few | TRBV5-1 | TGCGCCACCTTCCCCGGGACAGGGCCCTACGAGCAGTACTTC | CATFPGTGPYEQYF
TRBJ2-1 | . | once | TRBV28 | TGTGCCAGCAGTCCCGTAGGTACGGACAATGAGCAGTTCTTC | CASSPVGTDNEQFF
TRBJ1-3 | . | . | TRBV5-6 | TGTGCCAGTCTCCGGGGGCCCGCTGGAAACACCATATATTTT | CASLRGPAGNTIYF
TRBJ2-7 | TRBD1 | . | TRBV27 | TGTGCCAGCAGTCCCGGACAGGCCTACGAGCAGTACTTC | CASSPGQAYEQYF
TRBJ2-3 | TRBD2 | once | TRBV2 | TGTGCCAGCAGGGGGCTAGCGGGGACAGATACGCAGTATTTT | CASRGLAGTDTQYF
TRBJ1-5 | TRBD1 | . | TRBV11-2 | TGTGCCAGCAGCTTACGACAACAGGGGGAAGACAATCAGCCCCAGCATTTT | CASSLRQQGEDNQPQHF
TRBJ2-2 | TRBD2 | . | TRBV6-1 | TGTGCCAGCAGCCGGACTAGCGGGAGCGTCGGGGAGCTGTTTTTT | CASSRTSGSVGELFF
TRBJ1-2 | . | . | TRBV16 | TGTGCCAGCAGCCAATATACAGGGAGTGCCGGTGGCTACACCTTC | CASSQYTGSAGGYTF
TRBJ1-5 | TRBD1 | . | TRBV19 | TGTGCCAGTAGTTCAGGGACAGGGAATCAGCCCCAGCATTTT | CASSSGTGNQPQHF
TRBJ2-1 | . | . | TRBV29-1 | TGCAGCGTTACCAGGTCTTTCTCCTACAATGAGCAGTTCTTC | CSVTRSFSYNEQFF
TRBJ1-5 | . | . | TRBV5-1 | TGCGCCAGCTCGAAGACAGGCAATCAGCCCCAGCATTTT | CASSKTGNQPQHF
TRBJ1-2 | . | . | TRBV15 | TGTGCCACCAGCAGAGATCTAGGGTGGGAAAACTATGGCTACACCTTC | CATSRDLGWENYGYTF
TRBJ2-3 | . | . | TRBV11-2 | TGTGCCAGCAGCTTATGGCAGCTAAAAAGCACAGATACGCAGTATTTT | CASSLWQLKSTDTQYF
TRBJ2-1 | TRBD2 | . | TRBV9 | TGTGCCAGCAGCCCCGGGGGAGGGGTGAATGAGCAGTTCTTC | CASSPGGGVNEQFF
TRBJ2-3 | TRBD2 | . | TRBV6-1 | TGTGCCAGCAGTGAATCGTCGGGAGGGCCCCCAGATACGCAGTATTTT | CASSESSGGPPDTQYF
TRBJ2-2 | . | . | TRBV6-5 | TGTGCCAGCAGTTCGTCGACAGGGAACACCGGGGAGCTGTTTTTT | CASSSSTGNTGELFF
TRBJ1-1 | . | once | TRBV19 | TGTGCCAGTAGTATTAGTCTAACCCCTGGGACAGAAGCTTTCTTT | CASSISLTPGTEAFF
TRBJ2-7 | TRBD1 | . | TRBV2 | TGTGCCAGCAGGACGACGGACAGGGGGGCTTACTACGAGCAGTACTTC | CASRTTDRGAYYEQYF
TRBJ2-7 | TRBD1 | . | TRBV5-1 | TGCGCCAGCAGCCCTTCCGGGACAGGGGTGGGCGAGCAGTACTTC | CASSPSGTGVGEQYF
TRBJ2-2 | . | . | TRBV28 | TGTGCCAGCAGCCCAGGAGACGGTCTATATTACACCGGGGAGCTGTTTTTT | CASSPGDGLYYTGELFF
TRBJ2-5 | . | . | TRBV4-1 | TGCGCCAGCAGTTACTGGACCGATCAAGAGACCCAGTACTTC | CASSYWTDQETQYF
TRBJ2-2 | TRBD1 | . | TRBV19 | TGTGCCAGTAGTATGGGACAGGGGGACGGGGAGCTGTTTTTT | CASSMGQGDGELFF
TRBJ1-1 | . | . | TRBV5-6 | TGTGCCAGCAGCTTGGTCGGGGATGGGAACACTGAAGCTTTCTTT | CASSLVGDGNTEAFF
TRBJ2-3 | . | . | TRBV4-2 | TGTGCCAGCAGCCTCACAAGAACTAGCACAGATACGCAGTATTTT | CASSLTRTSTDTQYF
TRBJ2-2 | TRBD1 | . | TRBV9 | TGTGCCAGCAGCCCCCGGACAGGGAACACCGGGGAGCTGTTTTTT | CASSPRTGNTGELFF
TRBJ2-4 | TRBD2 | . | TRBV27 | TGTGCCAGCAGGCGGGGGGGCCCTATGGGAAACATTCAGTACTTC | CASRRGGPMGNIQYF
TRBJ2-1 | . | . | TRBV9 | TGTGCCAGCAGCGTAGGAAGCCCCAATGAGCAGTTCTTC | CASSVGSPNEQFF
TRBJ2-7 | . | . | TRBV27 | TGTGCCAGCAGTCCTGGGGGCTACGAGCAGTACTTC | CASSPGGYEQYF
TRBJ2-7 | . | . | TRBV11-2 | TGTGCCAGCAGCTTAAATCCCCTCGAGCAGTACTTC | CASSLNPLEQYF